One T cell receptor beta chain is described in this entry. Its antigen is undetermined. The table came from immunoSEQ multiplex PCR; TCRdb's copy has only in-frame clones and leaves some out. The table records tens of thousands of clones, around 82% of them present only once. V lost 8 bases and J 3 bases, leaving 20 bases between the germline ends. This CDR3 is built from 15 residues. Germline V gene data show CDR1 as MNHEY and CDR2 as SVGAGI. The record originates from a study of CD4 T cells in relation to SARS-CoV-2 and coronaviruses. The sequenced material came from naive CD4+ T cells from PBMCs, cultured in vitro. Indicated subset: naive CD4+ T cells isolated by negative enrichment. The chain links TRBV6-5 to TRBJ2-7; D is possibly TRBD2 (5 bases). The sequence was collected from an adult with COVID-19. The CDR3: CASLVGSARDYEQYF. CDR3 bases: TGTGCCAGCCTCGTGGGGAGCGCTCGAGACTACGAGCAGTACTTC.